Here is one TCR beta chain with its context. This CDR3 contains 14 residues. V lost 6 bases, J lost 7 bases, and 15 bases lay in between. CDR1 and CDR2 from the germline V gene are LNHDA and SQIVND (reference sequence). The sample comes from a study of OX40 agonist ivuxolimab in advanced cancers. Study-wide context: The eligibility criteria allowed prior anti-PD-1, anti-PD-L1 or anti-CTLA-4 therapy, and 30% to 45% had some.

Produced via immunoSEQ multiplex PCR; TCRdb's table is partial and in-frame only. The repertoire holds some 71,000 clones, around 86% seen once, with approximately 2.5% in the top ten. This chain uses TRBV19 with TRBJ1-4; D is undetermined. The receptor was derived from an adult with an advanced solid tumor such as melanoma, head and neck, liver or kidney cancer. The sequences come from CD4+ or CD8+ T cells sorted from blood, collected in a trial of the OX40 agonist ivuxolimab. This CDR3 reads CASRTQAGPEKLFF. In nucleotides, the CDR3 is TGTGCCAGTAGGACGCAAGCCGGACCTGAAAAACTGTTTTTT.